Each of the 12 T cell receptor beta chains below was sequenced from the same sample in a study of early T cells in non-severe SARS-CoV-2 infection. Via MiXCR, TCRdb re-called the 5' RACE reads, giving one row per CDR3 protein. The sample records tens of thousands of distinct CDR3 sequences, more than 9% being singletons. Sequences were obtained from whole blood. The receptors stem from an adult who was a healthcare worker with PCR-confirmed SARS-CoV-2 infection or an uninfected control (not recorded which).

The rearrangement links TRBV29-1 to TRBJ2-7; weak D call: TRBD2 (6 bases). The CDR3 is made up of 12 amino acids. The V end lost 4 bases, the J end lost 3 bases, and 10 bases lay between the germline ends. CDR1 and CDR2 from the germline V gene are SQVTM and ANQGSEA. The CDR3 DNA sequence: TGCAGCGTTGCGGGAGTCAACTACGAGCAGTACTTC. Translating gives CSVAGVNYEQYF.

This clonotype has at least ten counts. The rearrangement joins TRBV7-2 to TRBJ2-3; 9 nucleotides align to TRBD2. Germline lookup yields CDR1 SGHTA and CDR2 FQGNSA. This CDR3 comprises 17 residues. After removal of 3 bases from V and 0 bases from J, the junction contained 7 bases not matched to a gene. CDR3: CASSFPPSGTSTDTQYF. In DNA form, the CDR3 reads TGTGCCAGCAGCTTCCCCCCTAGCGGGACCAGCACAGATACGCAGTATTTT.

This clonotype was seen a handful of times. V usage is TRBV7-6 and J usage is TRBJ2-1, with 13 nucleotides matching TRBD2. The J segment lost 0 bases and the V segment lost 2 bases, leaving 4 bases of the junction unmatched. The CDR3 covers 18 residues. CDR1 and CDR2 (germline): SGHVS, FNYEAQ. The CDR3 bases are TGTGCCAGCAGCTTAAAACTAGCGGGAGGGGACTCCTACAATGAGCAGTTCTTC. Translated: CASSLKLAGGDSYNEQFF.

The J gene is TRBJ1-1, the V gene TRBV30; D is unclear. Germline V gives CDR1 GTSNPN, CDR2 SVGIG (reference sequence). The CDR3 is made up of 13 amino acids. V was trimmed by 8 bases and J by 0 bases, leaving 13 bases between them. The CDR3 loop is CARKTNMNTEAFF. The CDR3 DNA reads TGTGCCCGCAAAACTAACATGAACACTGAAGCTTTCTTT.

A few counts support this clonotype. The genes are TRBV4-1 and TRBJ2-2; possible D gene TRBD1, 5 bases. The CDR3 runs to 13 residues. Germline loops: CDR1 MGHRA, CDR2 YSYEKL. V was clipped by 8 bases and J by 4 bases, with 11 bases between them. The CDR3 protein is CASGHLVTGELFF. CDR3 nucleotides: TGCGCCAGCGGACATCTGGTCACCGGGGAGCTGTTTTTT.

This clonotype was found a few times. The rearrangement links TRBV20-1 to TRBJ1-2, with TRBD1 as a possible D gene (6 bases). The ends were cut back, 3 bases at V and 4 bases at J, with 12 bases in the middle. The CDR3 is 13 amino acids. Germline V gives CDR1 DFQATT, CDR2 SNEGSKA (reference sequence). CDR3 DNA: TGCAGTGCTAGCCGAACAGGGAGCTATGGCTACACCTTC. Encoded protein: CSASRTGSYGYTF.

This clonotype has a handful of counts. The gene calls are TRBV20-1 and TRBJ2-3, with 7 bases matching TRBD2. Per the germline V gene, CDR1 is DFQATT and CDR2 is SNEGSKA (reference sequence). This CDR3 spans 12 amino acids. Trimming cost V 3 bases and J 7 bases; bases outside gene matches: 4. The CDR3 region is CSARASGHTQYF. The CDR3 region has the DNA TGCAGTGCTAGGGCTAGCGGACATACGCAGTATTTT.

This clonotype was detected only a few times. This sequence joins TRBV11-2 and TRBJ2-1; D remains unclear. This CDR3 spans 13 amino acids. V gave up 2 bases and J gave up 9 bases, with 11 bases separating them. Per germline, CDR1 SGHAT and CDR2 FQNNGV. For the CDR3, the DNA is TGTGCCAGCAGCTTATCAGCGACCCCTGAGCAGTTCTTC. Protein sequence: CASSLSATPEQFF.

This clonotype was counted many times. V is TRBV29-1 and J is TRBJ2-5; D gene uncertain. Germline lookup yields CDR1 SQVTM and CDR2 ANQGSEA. The germline V and J ends were trimmed by 4 bases and 2 bases, with 8 bases remaining between them. This CDR3 has 12 residues. The DNA of the CDR3 is TGCAGCGTTGTGTCCCTTCAAGAGACCCAGTACTTC. Protein sequence: CSVVSLQETQYF.

This clonotype was seen many times. This rearrangement joins TRBV14 to TRBJ2-1, with 10 bases identical to TRBD2. After removal of 3 bases from V and 7 bases from J, the junction contained 3 bases not matched to a gene. This CDR3 region has 14 residues. Looked up from germline, CDR1 is SGHDN and CDR2 is FVKESK. The CDR3: CASSQVAGGNEQFF. The CDR3 coding sequence is TGTGCCAGCAGCCAGGTAGCGGGAGGAAATGAGCAGTTCTTC. The entire variable domain, with the rest obtained from reference TRBV14 and TRBJ2-1, is as follows: EAGVTQFPSHSVIEKGQTVTLRCDPISGHDNLYWYRRVMGKEIKFLLHFVKESKQDESGMPNNRFLAERTGGTYSTLKVQPAELEDSGVYFCASSQVAGGNEQFFGPGTRLTVL.

This clonotype was seen only a few times. The chain combines TRBV27 with TRBJ2-6, with D unclear. Trimming pared 1 base from V and 1 base from J, leaving 2 bases between. This CDR3 comprises 14 residues. Germline V lookup: CDR1 MNHEY, CDR2 SMNVEV (reference sequence). The CDR3 coding sequence is TGTGCCAGCAGTTTATGGTCTGGGGCCAACGTCCTGACTTTC. This encodes CASSLWSGANVLTF. Based on the CDR3 plus reference TRBV27 and TRBJ2-6, the full variable domain is EAQVTQNPRYLITVTGKKLTVTCSQNMNHEYMSWYRQDPGLGLRQIYYSMNVEVTDKGDVPEGYKVSRKEKRNFPLILESPSPNQTSLYFCASSLWSGANVLTFGAGSRLTVL.

This clonotype was seen only a few times. V gene TRBV6-5 combines with J gene TRBJ2-2; no firm D call. This CDR3 is built from 15 residues. Germline assignment: CDR1 MNHEY and CDR2 SVGAGI. Trimming stripped 4 bases from V and 6 bases from J, with 15 bases between. This CDR3 reads CASSFQFFGSGELFF. The CDR3 DNA is TGTGCCAGCAGTTTCCAATTTTTTGGGTCCGGGGAGCTGTTTTTT.